This T cell receptor beta chain was recovered during a study of metastatic and nonmetastatic thyroid tumors. Study-level background: The authors compared repertoires across blood and tumor or nodule tissue from malignant and benign thyroid patients.

This clone was observed at least ten times. Its antigen remains unidentified. A much larger clone differs from this one at a single base, so this may be a read error. General study points: In blood and tumor, TCR beta diversity was reportedly significantly higher in malignant thyroid tumors than in benign nodules.

Ahead of thyroid surgery, no patient had received treatment of any kind. Original processing notes: Variation in CDR3 across clinicopathological groups served as the basis for constructing a distant-metastasis classifier in papillary thyroid cancer. TCRdb reprocessed the PCR reads via MiXCR. These V and J calls originate from TCRdb's pipeline instead of the authors' own analysis. The data hold roughly 36,000 clones, with around 26% observed a single time. This TCR was sampled from a female donor with papillary thyroid cancer or a benign thyroid nodule (not recorded which). Some clones in this sample may be carry-over from other donors' samples. Sequencing input: blood.

CDR3 region: CSVGEQVSRPQHF. As DNA, the CDR3 is TGCAGCGTTGGCGAACAGGTGTCTAGGCCCCAGCATTTT. This chain links TRBV29-1 with TRBJ1-5, with D possibly matching TRBD1 (5 bases). The CDR3 consists of 13 residues. Trimming removed 4 bases from V and 9 bases from J, with 16 bases in between. The germline gives CDR1 SQVTM, CDR2 ANQGSEA.